This T cell receptor beta chain was identified in a study of blood T cell repertoires in COVID-19. Study information: COVID-19 samples from acute and convalescent phases originated in the United States, Italy and Spain. T cells, B-cell-depleted T cells, or PBMCs provided the cDNA or gDNA that served as material.

This clone was recorded only once. Authors' data handling: By means of reference gene primer amplification, nucleated cell counts were estimated. Here immunoSEQ multiplex PCR was the method, and the copy in TCRdb shows in-frame clones only, minus some. That table gives V, J and clone size, and the DNA gave D and trimming. The sample holds around 130,000 clones, over 80% seen once. Unmatched junction bases numbered 4, after V lost 5 bases and J lost 0 bases. This CDR3 contains 15 residues. Germline loops: CDR1 SGHTA, CDR2 FQGTGA. The sequence came from a man aged 35-49 years with active or convalescent COVID-19. The chain joins TRBV7-3 to TRBJ2-1, with 7 bases identical to TRBD2. Sample: peripheral blood. The CDR3 sequence: CASSTSGGSYNEQFF. The CDR3 DNA reads TGTGCCAGCAGCACCTCGGGGGGCTCCTACAATGAGCAGTTCTTC.